The subject of this entry is one T cell receptor (beta chain). Its antigen is currently unknown. Terminally differentiated effector memory CD45RA+ cells were excluded by CCR7 positive selection of CD45RO-negative cells. Donors were healthy HIV-negative adults without recently reported acute infections or vaccinations. The assay was immunoSEQ multiplex PCR, and TCRdb's table has in-frame clones only and misses some. The table lists about 870,000 clones, around 92% of them singletons. The sample is drawn from a study of shared clonotypes between healthy human individuals. Whole-study results and caveats: Naive CD4 clonotypes were shared across several donors at around 5%. Represented genetic and exposure-history diversity was restricted by having few donors. The sole specimen, blood, was sampled, and tissue repertoires likely differ.

Germline CDR1 reads MNHEY; CDR2 reads SVGAGI. The CDR3 spans 15 residues. V shed 4 bases and J shed 3 bases, with 14 bases lying between them. The origin of this receptor is a man younger than 40 in good health. Sequenced sample: naive CD8+ T cells sorted from blood. The chain joins TRBV6-5 to TRBJ2-3; maybe TRBD2 (6 bases). The CDR3 sequence is CASSWFRGGTDTQYF. The CDR3 DNA sequence: TGTGCCAGCAGTTGGTTTAGGGGAGGAACAGATACGCAGTATTTT.